The present T cell receptor beta chain was sequenced within a study of cytotoxic CD8 clonotypes in ibrutinib-treated CLL. Across the whole study: Across the patients, 11 were relapsed/refractory, under 16 treatment-naive and about 17 IGHV unmutated. Partial response was seen in approximately 24 patients and complete response in 2; after median 68 months, approximately 14 stayed remitted, around 12 progressed.

Target depth was 1 in 200,000 to 1 in 1 million T cells, about 10x per clonotype. The method was immunoSEQ multiplex PCR; TCRdb's version includes in-frame clones alone and lacks a portion of them. The data show approximately 100,000 clones, about 50% seen once. The CDR3 is 14 amino acids. Between the trimmed V and J ends, which lost 11 bases and 1 base, there was a span of 12 bases. Germline CDR1 ENHRY, CDR2 SYGVKD. The receptor was isolated from a human donor with chronic lymphocytic leukemia. The rearrangement joins TRBV10-3 to TRBJ2-6, with D unclear. The sequencing here drew on PBMCs, taken after 24 months of ibrutinib treatment. This CDR3 reads CAVESTSGANVLTF. The CDR3, as DNA: TGTGCCGTCGAATCAACGTCTGGGGCCAACGTCCTGACTTTC.